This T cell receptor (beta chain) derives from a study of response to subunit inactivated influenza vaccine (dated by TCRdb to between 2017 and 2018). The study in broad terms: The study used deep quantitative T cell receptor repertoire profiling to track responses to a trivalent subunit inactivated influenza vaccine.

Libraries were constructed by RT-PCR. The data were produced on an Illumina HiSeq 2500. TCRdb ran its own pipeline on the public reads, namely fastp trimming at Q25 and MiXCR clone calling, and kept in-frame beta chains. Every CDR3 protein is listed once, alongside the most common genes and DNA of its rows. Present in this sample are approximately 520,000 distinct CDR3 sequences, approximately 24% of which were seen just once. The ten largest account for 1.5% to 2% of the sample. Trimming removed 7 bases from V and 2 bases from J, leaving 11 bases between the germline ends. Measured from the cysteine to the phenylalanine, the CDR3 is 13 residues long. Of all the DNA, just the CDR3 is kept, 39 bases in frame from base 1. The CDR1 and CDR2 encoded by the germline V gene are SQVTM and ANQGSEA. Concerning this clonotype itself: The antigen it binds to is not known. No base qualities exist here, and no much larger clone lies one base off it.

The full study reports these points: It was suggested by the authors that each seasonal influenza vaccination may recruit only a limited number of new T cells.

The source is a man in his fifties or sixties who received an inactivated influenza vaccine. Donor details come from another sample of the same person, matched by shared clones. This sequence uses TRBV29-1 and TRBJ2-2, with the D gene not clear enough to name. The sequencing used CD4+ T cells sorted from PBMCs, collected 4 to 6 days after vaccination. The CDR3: CSAQIYNTGELFF. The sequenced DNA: TGCAGCGCCCAAATATATAACACCGGGGAGCTGTTTTTT.